These 14 T cell receptor beta chains share one sample of origin, sequenced in a study of T-cell reconstitution after alpha-beta-depleted transplantation in children. For TCRbeta, the library was prepared with unique molecular identifiers. TCRdb re-derived calls from the PCR reads in MiXCR, one entry per CDR3 protein. Of around 600,000 distinct CDR3 sequences in the sample, around a sixth were seen once. The specimen comprised PBMCs from the stem cell graft donor, sampled from the stem cell graft. These receptors all stem from a human donor who donated a stem cell graft to a child with acute myeloid leukemia.

This clonotype was observed many times. V usage is TRBV29-1 and J usage is TRBJ2-3; D is possibly TRBD1 (7 bases). The germline CDR1 and CDR2 sequences are SQVTM and ANQGSEA. This CDR3 comprises 15 residues. With 3 bases removed from V and 1 base from J, the gap between germline ends came to 14 bases. The CDR3 loop reads CSVELRGTGTDTQYF. CDR3 coding DNA: TGCAGCGTTGAGCTCCGCGGGACAGGCACAGATACGCAGTATTTT.

This clonotype was counted at least ten times. This chain links TRBV5-1 with TRBJ2-3, with D unresolved. Trimming took 2 bases from V and 4 from J, leaving 5 bases between them. Per germline, CDR1 SGHRS and CDR2 YFSETQ. This CDR3 comprises 12 residues. CDR3: CASSFAADTQYF. The CDR3 nucleotides are TGCGCCAGCAGCTTTGCGGCAGATACGCAGTATTTT.

The chain combines TRBV7-2 with TRBJ1-5; D gene uncertain. This CDR3 has 14 residues. CDR1 and CDR2 from the germline V gene are SGHTA and FQGNSA. Trimming removed 5 bases from V and 0 bases from J, with 8 bases in between. The DNA for the CDR3 is TGTGCCAGCAGCCAGGTATCTAGCAATCAGCCCCAGCATTTT. Translated: CASSQVSSNQPQHF.

This clonotype turned up a few times. This rearrangement joins TRBV12-3 or TRBV12-4 to TRBJ2-3; 11 positions agree with TRBD2. The CDR3 extends over 17 amino acids. Losses at the gene ends were 7 bases for V and 4 bases for J; bases not matched to a gene: 13. Here the CDR3 DNA reads TGTGCCAGCATTCGGGCTAGCGGGGGGCAAGGCTCAGATACGCAGTATTTT. Translated: CASIRASGGQGSDTQYF.

This clonotype was seen many times. This sequence joins TRBV20-1 and TRBJ2-3, with 8 bases that match TRBD2. Unmatched junction bases numbered 14, after V lost 5 bases and J lost 4 bases. The CDR3 sequence is 16 residues long. The germline V gene has CDR1 DFQATT and CDR2 SNEGSKA (reference sequence). The DNA for the CDR3 is TGCAGTGCTCTCGATCAGACTAGCGATGGCGCAGATACGCAGTATTTT. Translation: CSALDQTSDGADTQYF.

This clonotype was detected many times. The V gene is TRBV27, the J gene TRBJ2-5, with D perhaps matching TRBD2 (5 bases). Germline V gene lookup returns CDR1 MNHEY and CDR2 SMNVEV (reference sequence). The CDR3 totals 14 residues. Between the trimmed V and J ends, which lost 3 bases and 5 bases, there was a span of 13 bases. DNA for the CDR3: TGTGCCAGCAGTTTTGGAGGACGAGGGGAGACCCAGTACTTC. Encoded protein: CASSFGGRGETQYF.

This clonotype was recorded a few times. J is TRBJ1-2 and V is TRBV10-2; 7 bases align to TRBD1. The germline V gene has CDR1 WSHSY and CDR2 SAAADI. This CDR3 has 14 residues. V was pared by 5 bases and J by 6 bases, with 9 bases of the junction left unmatched. CDR3 amino acids: CASSPYRGVDGYTF. The CDR3 DNA follows: TGCGCCAGCAGTCCATACAGGGGTGTAGATGGCTACACCTTC.

This clonotype was seen only a few times. The rearrangement links TRBV25-1 to TRBJ1-4, with D possibly matching TRBD1 (5 bases). Trimming took off 6 bases at V and 0 bases at J, with 23 bases between the two ends. Per germline, CDR1 MGHDK and CDR2 SYGVNS. The CDR3 has 19 amino acids. As DNA, the CDR3 is TGTGCCAGCAGCTACCCTGTACCCGAGGGACTAACAACTAATGAAAAACTGTTTTTT. It codes for CASSYPVPEGLTTNEKLFF.

The CDR3 DNA reads TGTGCCAGCAGTTACGACAGCCGCTACGAGCAGTACGTC. Encoded protein: CASSYDSRYEQYV. V is TRBV6-2 or TRBV6-3 and J is TRBJ2-7; the D gene is possibly TRBD1 (5 bases). The CDR3 has 13 amino acids. The germline gives CDR1 MNHEY, CDR2 SVGEGT. V lost 2 bases to trimming and J lost 3 bases, with 8 bases between them.

This clonotype was detected only a few times. The chain carries TRBV20-1 and TRBJ2-2; D is ambiguous. Germline V lookup: CDR1 DFQATT, CDR2 SNEGSKA (reference sequence). Trimming stripped 1 base from V and 0 bases from J, with 12 bases between. The CDR3 is 16 residues long. The CDR3 is CSARGPGPANTGELFF. CDR3 coding DNA: TGCAGTGCTAGAGGGCCAGGCCCCGCGAACACCGGGGAGCTGTTTTTT.

This clonotype was seen ten or more times. This rearrangement joins TRBV10-3 to TRBJ2-3; 10 nucleotides match TRBD1. Germline V lookup: CDR1 ENHRY, CDR2 SYGVKD. V gave up 0 bases and J gave up 3 bases; unmatched junction bases: 6. The CDR3 extends over 17 amino acids. The CDR3 reads CAISESAGTGDTDTQYF. CDR3 DNA: TGTGCCATCAGTGAGTCAGCGGGGACAGGGGATACAGATACGCAGTATTTT.

A remark on this clonotype: This may come from a read error, since a much larger clone is one base off. This likely comes from a read error, as the CDR3 has no conserved phenylalanine or tryptophan at its end. The J gene is TRBJ2-1, the V gene TRBV20-1; D not resolved. CDR3 length: 11 residues. CDR1 is DFQATT, CDR2 SNEGSKA, per germline (reference sequence). The ends were cut back, 6 bases at V and 7 bases at J, with 10 bases in the middle. CDR3 bases: TGCAGTGCCTCCCTCGGAAATGAGCAGTTCCTC. Encoded protein: CSASLGNEQFL.

The rearrangement joins TRBV6-2 or TRBV6-3 to TRBJ2-6; D unclear. The CDR3 is made up of 16 amino acids. The germline gives CDR1 MNHEY, CDR2 SVGEGT. V was clipped by 0 bases and J by 0 bases, with 6 bases between them. The CDR3 bases are TGTGCCAGCAGTTACTCGTTCGGCTCTGGGGCCAACGTCCTGACTTTC. Its protein product is CASSYSFGSGANVLTF.

This clonotype has a handful of counts. CDR3 DNA sequence: TGTGCCAGCAGCTTTGGCAGGGCGACTAATGAAAAACTGTTTTTT. It translates to CASSFGRATNEKLFF. V usage is TRBV7-9 and J usage is TRBJ1-4; possibly TRBD1 for D (5 bases). In germline, CDR1 is SEHNR, CDR2 FQNEAQ (reference sequence). Trimming cost V 3 bases and J 2 bases, with 10 bases left between them. The CDR3 extends over 15 amino acids.